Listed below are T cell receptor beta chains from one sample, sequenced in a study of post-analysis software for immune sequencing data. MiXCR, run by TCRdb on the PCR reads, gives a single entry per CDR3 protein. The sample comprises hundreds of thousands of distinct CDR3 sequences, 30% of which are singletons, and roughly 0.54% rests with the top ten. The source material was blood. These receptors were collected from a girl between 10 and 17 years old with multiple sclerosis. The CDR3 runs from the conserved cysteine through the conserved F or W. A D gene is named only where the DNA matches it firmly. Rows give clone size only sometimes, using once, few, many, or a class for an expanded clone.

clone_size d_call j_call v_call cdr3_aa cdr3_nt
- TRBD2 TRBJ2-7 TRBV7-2 CASSIASGRADEQYF TGTGCCAGCAGCATCGCTAGCGGGAGGGCCGACGAGCAGTACTTC
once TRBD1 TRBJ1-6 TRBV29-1 CSAGQGLDSPLHF TGCAGCGCCGGACAGGGGCTGGATTCACCCCTCCACTTT
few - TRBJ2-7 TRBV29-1 CSATARGSSYEQYF TGCAGCGCCACTGCTCGGGGGAGCTCCTACGAGCAGTACTTC
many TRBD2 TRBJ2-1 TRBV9 CASSVAPSGGLSNEQFF TGTGCCAGCAGCGTAGCTCCTAGCGGGGGATTGAGCAATGAGCAGTTCTTC
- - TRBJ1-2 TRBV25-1 CASRGSANYGYTF TGTGCCAGCAGGGGTTCAGCTAACTATGGCTACACCTTC
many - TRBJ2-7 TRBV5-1 CASSFSGLSYEQYF TGCGCCAGCAGCTTCTCCGGACTGTCCTACGAGCAGTACTTC
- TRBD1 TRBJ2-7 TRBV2 CAILGDRGQDEQYF TGTGCCATCTTAGGGGACAGGGGGCAGGACGAGCAGTACTTC
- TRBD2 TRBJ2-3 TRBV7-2 CASSLAHGTRSDTQYF TGTGCCAGCAGCTTAGCACACGGGACTAGGTCAGATACGCAGTATTTT
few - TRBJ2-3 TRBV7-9 CASSTPRTGTDTQYF TGTGCCAGCAGCACACCCAGGACAGGCACAGATACGCAGTATTTT
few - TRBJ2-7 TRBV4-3 CASSQDVGSSYEQYF TGCGCCAGCAGCCAAGATGTAGGGAGCTCCTACGAGCAGTACTTC
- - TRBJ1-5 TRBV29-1 CSVCREGSNQPQHF TGCAGCGTGTGCAGGGAAGGGAGCAATCAGCCCCAGCATTTT
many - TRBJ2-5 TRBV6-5 CASSYSSGREGGETQYF TGTGCCAGCAGTTACTCATCGGGAAGGGAAGGTGGAGAGACCCAGTACTTC
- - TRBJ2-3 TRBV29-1 CSSITAVGADTQYF TGCAGCTCAATTACAGCTGTGGGGGCAGATACGCAGTATTTT